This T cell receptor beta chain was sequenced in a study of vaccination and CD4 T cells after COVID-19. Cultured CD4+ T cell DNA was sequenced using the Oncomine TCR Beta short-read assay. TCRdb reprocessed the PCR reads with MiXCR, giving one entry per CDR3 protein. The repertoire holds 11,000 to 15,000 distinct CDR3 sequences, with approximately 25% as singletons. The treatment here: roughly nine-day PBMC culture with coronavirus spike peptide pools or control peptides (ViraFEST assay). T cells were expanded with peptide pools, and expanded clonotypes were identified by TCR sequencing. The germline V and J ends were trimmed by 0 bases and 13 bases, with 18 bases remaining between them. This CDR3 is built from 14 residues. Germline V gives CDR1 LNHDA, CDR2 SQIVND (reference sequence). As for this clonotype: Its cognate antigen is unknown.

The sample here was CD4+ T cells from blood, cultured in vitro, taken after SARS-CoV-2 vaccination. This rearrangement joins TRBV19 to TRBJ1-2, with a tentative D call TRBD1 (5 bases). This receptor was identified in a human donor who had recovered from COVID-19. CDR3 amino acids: CASSIDPTGTVRTF. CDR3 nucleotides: TGTGCCAGTAGTATAGATCCCACCGGGACGGTTCGCACCTTC.